The 22 T cell receptor beta chains presented below share a single source sample, sequenced in a study of T cell repertoires in ileal Crohn's disease. Time point described: inflamed ileum from the surgical specimen. Sequencing was performed with immunoSEQ multiplex PCR; in TCRdb, only in-frame clones are kept and a portion is missing. The sample has under 2,500 clones, 93% seen once. Input material: ileal tissue. Receptor source: an adult with Crohn's disease.

CDR3 region: CASSQEGHSNQPQHF. In DNA, the CDR3 is TGTGCCAGCAGCCAAGAAGGGCATAGCAATCAGCCCCAGCATTTT. This chain connects TRBV4-2 to TRBJ1-5; no definite D call. V was clipped by 0 bases and J by 0 bases, with 6 bases between them. The germline CDR1 and CDR2 sequences are LGHNA and YNFKEQ. This CDR3 region has 15 residues.

The V gene is TRBV7-9, the J gene TRBJ2-1; TRBD2 aligns across 7 bases. From germline, CDR1 is SEHNR and CDR2 FQNEAQ (reference sequence). This CDR3 spans 15 amino acids. V gave up 4 bases and J gave up 5 bases; unmatched junction bases: 8. The CDR3 spells CASSSSRAGDNEQFF. CDR3 DNA sequence: TGTGCCAGCAGCTCCTCAAGGGCGGGGGACAATGAGCAGTTCTTC. Full variable domain (remainder filled in from reference TRBV7-9 and TRBJ2-1): DTGVSQNPRHKITKRGQNVTFRCDPISEHNRLYWYRQTLGQGPEFLTYFQNEAQLEKSRLLSDRFSAERPKGSFSTLEIQRTEQGDSAMYLCASSSSRAGDNEQFFGPGTRLTVL.

The gene calls are TRBV9 and TRBJ2-7; 7 nucleotides line up with TRBD2. Trimming at V came to 7 bases and at J to 7 bases, leaving 14 bases not matched to a gene. CDR1 is SGDLS, CDR2 YYNGEE, per germline. This CDR3 has 14 amino acids. The CDR3 protein is CASGEGSELGEQYF. The CDR3 DNA is TGTGCCAGCGGGGAGGGGAGTGAATTGGGGGAGCAGTACTTC.

CDR3 sequence: CASSVHRANEQYF. DNA for the CDR3: TGTGCCAGCAGTGTTCACAGGGCCAACGAGCAGTACTTC. The rearrangement joins TRBV6-1 to TRBJ2-7; TRBD1 might be the D (6 bases). The CDR3 consists of 13 residues. Trimming took off 4 bases at V and 5 bases at J, with 12 bases between the two ends. Germline lookup yields CDR1 MNHNS and CDR2 SASEGT.

The rearrangement uses TRBV9 and TRBJ1-2; tentatively, D is TRBD1 (5 bases). Trimming pared 3 bases from V and 4 bases from J, leaving 13 bases between. Germline V gene sequence: CDR1 SGDLS, CDR2 YYNGEE. This CDR3 comprises 14 residues. The CDR3 here is CASSEGVTGYGYTF. In DNA, the CDR3 is TGTGCCAGCAGCGAAGGGGTGACGGGCTATGGCTACACCTTC.

The chain carries TRBV29-1 and TRBJ2-3, with a weak D call TRBD1 (5 bases). The V and J ends lost 4 bases and 1 base respectively, with 12 bases between them. There are 14 residues in the CDR3. The germline CDR1 and CDR2 sequences are SQVTM and ANQGSEA. CDR3: CSVGGGRRTDTQYF. The CDR3 region has the DNA TGCAGCGTTGGGGGCGGCCGACGCACAGATACGCAGTATTTT.

V gene TRBV5-4 combines with J gene TRBJ2-3, with a tentative D call TRBD1 (5 bases). The CDR3 has 14 amino acids. Germline assignment: CDR1 SGHNT and CDR2 YYREEE (reference sequence). V was cut by 2 bases and J by 3 bases, with 10 bases left in between. The CDR3 sequence: CASSFDSGTDTQYF. The DNA of the CDR3 is TGTGCCAGCAGCTTCGACTCAGGGACAGATACGCAGTATTTT. Filled out from reference TRBV5-4 and TRBJ2-3, the complete variable domain reads ETGVTQSPTHLIKTRGQQVTLRCSSQSGHNTVSWYQQALGQGPQFIFQYYREEENGRGNFPPRFSGLQFPNYSSELNVNALELDDSALYLCASSFDSGTDTQYFGPGTRLTVL.

This clone was seen just once. This chain uses TRBV15 with TRBJ1-2, with TRBD1 identical over 9 bases. This CDR3 has 16 residues. Germline V gene sequence: CDR1 LNHNV, CDR2 YYDKDF (reference sequence). The V and J ends lost 0 bases and 6 bases, in that order; junction bases with no gene match: 8. The CDR3 here is CATSRDRGQGLDGYTF. DNA for the CDR3: TGTGCCACCAGCAGAGATAGAGGACAGGGGCTTGATGGCTACACCTTC.

The chain is built from TRBV7-2 and TRBJ1-5; TRBD1 matches at 7 bases. V shed 5 bases, J shed 3 bases, and the junction held 7 bases outside the gene matches. Germline V lookup: CDR1 SGHTA, CDR2 FQGNSA. This CDR3 has 15 residues. The CDR3 nucleotides are TGTGCCAGCAGCCCATCGACAGGGAACAATCAGCCCCAGCATTTT. Protein sequence: CASSPSTGNNQPQHF. Drawing the rest from reference TRBV7-2 and TRBJ1-5, the complete variable domain is GAGVSQSPSNKVTEKGKDVELRCDPISGHTALYWYRQSLGQGLEFLIYFQGNSAPDKSGLPSDRFSAERTGGSVSTLTIQRTQQEDSAVYLCASSPSTGNNQPQHFGDGTRLSIL.

The rearrangement uses TRBV5-1 and TRBJ2-2; the D is unclear. The V end was cut by 0 bases, the J end by 3 bases, with 6 bases between. This CDR3 contains 14 residues. Germline loops: CDR1 SGHRS, CDR2 YFSETQ. The CDR3 DNA is TGCGCCAGCAGCTTGGGGGTCGACACCGGGGAGCTGTTTTTT. Its protein is CASSLGVDTGELFF.

This chain joins TRBV4-3 and TRBJ2-1; D is possibly TRBD2 (6 bases). This CDR3 has 14 amino acids. Trimming shortened V by 0 bases and J by 6 bases, and 9 bases separated the two germline ends. The germline V gene has CDR1 LGHNA and CDR2 YSLEER. The CDR3 bases are TGCGCCAGCAGCCAAGACACTAGCCGCAATGAGCAGTTCTTC. It yields the protein CASSQDTSRNEQFF.

This rearrangement joins TRBV10-2 to TRBJ2-7; D is ambiguous. The V gene's germline CDR1 is WSHSY and CDR2 SAAADI. V was cut by 6 bases and J by 1 base, with 10 bases left in between. The CDR3 has 13 residues. DNA of the CDR3: TGCGCCAGCAGCGCCCGGGTTTCCTACGAGCAGTACTTC. Its translation: CASSARVSYEQYF.

The J gene is TRBJ2-3, the V gene TRBV6-1; 8 bases are a match to TRBD2. This CDR3 has 17 amino acids. CDR1 is MNHNS and CDR2 is SASEGT in the germline V gene. J gave up 0 bases and V 3 bases, and 8 bases lay outside the gene matches. The CDR3 DNA is TGTGCCAGCAGTGACCCAACCCTAGCGGGTAGCACAGATACGCAGTATTTT. Its protein product is CASSDPTLAGSTDTQYF.

The chain links TRBV11-2 to TRBJ2-3; D is ambiguous. CDR3 length: 15 amino acids. Trimming removed 5 bases from V and 2 bases from J, with 14 bases in between. Germline CDR1 and CDR2: SGHAT and FQNNGV. This CDR3 reads CASSRAGQLTDTQYF. CDR3 nucleotide sequence: TGTGCCAGCAGCCGGGCCGGGCAGCTCACAGATACGCAGTATTTT.

The chain employs TRBV9 and TRBJ1-1; no clear D gene. The CDR3 totals 14 residues. Deletions cut 5 bases from V and 1 base from J, with 12 bases between. Germline V lookup: CDR1 SGDLS, CDR2 YYNGEE. For the CDR3, the DNA is TGTGCCAGCAGTCCTAACAGCCCGAACACTGAAGCTTTCTTT. Protein: CASSPNSPNTEAFF.

This chain links TRBV7-2 with TRBJ2-2; D gene ambiguous. CDR1 and CDR2 from the germline V gene are SGHTA and FQGNSA. V lost 1 base and J lost 6, with 9 bases in between. The CDR3 runs to 14 residues. The CDR3 region has the DNA TGTGCCAGCAGCTTAGTCTGGAAGGCCGGGGAGCTGTTTTTT. Translating it yields CASSLVWKAGELFF. Based on the CDR3 plus reference TRBV7-2 and TRBJ2-2, the full variable domain is GAGVSQSPSNKVTEKGKDVELRCDPISGHTALYWYRQSLGQGLEFLIYFQGNSAPDKSGLPSDRFSAERTGGSVSTLTIQRTQQEDSAVYLCASSLVWKAGELFFGEGSRLTVL.

The rearrangement uses TRBV9 and TRBJ1-3; D is perhaps TRBD1 (6 bases). CDR1 and CDR2 (germline): SGDLS, YYNGEE. This CDR3 region has 11 residues. V lost 4 bases and J 11 bases, leaving 10 bases between the germline ends. The DNA of the CDR3 is TGTGCCAGCAGCCCAGGGGACGCCATATATTTT. It specifies CASSPGDAIYF.

The chain joins TRBV10-3 to TRBJ1-3; D is ambiguous. The germline gives CDR1 ENHRY, CDR2 SYGVKD. The CDR3 length is 15 residues. Trimming shortened V by 10 bases and J by 2 bases, and 18 bases separated the two germline ends. CDR3 bases: TGTGCCAACCCCGCGGCGTCGGCAGCTGGAAACACCATATATTTT. Its protein is CANPAASAAGNTIYF.

The rearrangement links TRBV9 to TRBJ1-4; D possibly corresponds to TRBD1 (6 bases). Germline V gene data show CDR1 as SGDLS and CDR2 as YYNGEE. Trimming left V 4 bases short and J 5 bases short, with 18 bases between. The CDR3 is 16 amino acids. The CDR3: CASSFGLGQGNEKLFF. CDR3 DNA: TGTGCCAGCAGCTTTGGGTTGGGGCAGGGGAATGAAAAACTGTTTTTT.

V gene TRBV6-6 combines with J gene TRBJ1-5; possible D gene TRBD1, 6 bases. V shed 7 bases and J shed 7 bases, with 11 bases lying between them. The CDR3 has 12 residues. CDR1 is MNHNY, CDR2 SVGAGI, per germline (reference sequence). The CDR3, as DNA: TGTGCCAGCACCCAAGGGGGGCAGCCCCAGCATTTT. It is translated as CASTQGGQPQHF.

This chain's CDR3 is CASSLVSQGIAEAFF. The CDR3 region has the DNA TGTGCCAGCAGCTTAGTTTCTCAGGGAATCGCTGAAGCTTTCTTT. The chain couples TRBV7-8 to TRBJ1-1; D perhaps matches TRBD1 (5 bases). V lost 1 base and J lost 6, with 15 bases in between. The CDR3 totals 15 residues. CDR1 is SGHVS, CDR2 FQNEAQ, per germline.

The chain has TRBV10-3 and TRBJ2-2; 7 positions match TRBD1. Trimming took 3 bases from V and 7 from J; bases not matched to a gene: 5. Looked up from germline, CDR1 is ENHRY and CDR2 is SYGVKD. The CDR3 covers 14 residues. The CDR3 spells CAISDHDRDGELFF. The DNA of the CDR3 is TGTGCCATCAGTGACCACGACAGGGACGGGGAGCTGTTTTTT.